This TCR beta chain was captured in a study of T cells in Graves' hyperthyroidism and ophthalmopathy (dated by TCRdb to about 2019). Study-wide context: TCR V-J signatures able to tell the groups apart were searched for in a discovery cohort of more than 90 patients, of whom more than 40 had Graves' ophthalmopathy and 55 to 65 had stable Graves' hyperthyroidism. Prospective prediction of ophthalmopathy was tested in an independent validation cohort consisting of fewer than 20 hyperthyroidism patients and around 17 patients who later progressed to ophthalmopathy. The 100 discovery patients were randomly split 7:3 into training and test sets. In addition, the study compared T-cell repertoires in thyroid tissue and in blood from several Graves' hyperthyroidism patients. Following sampling, methimazole starting at 30 mg daily was given to hyperthyroidism patients, and high-dose intravenous methylprednisolone was given to ophthalmopathy patients. The paper reports TCR Vbeta CDR3 sequencing of 130 to 150 peripheral blood samples: 40 or so ophthalmopathy, under 85 hyperthyroidism and around 17 progressor patients. What the work shows at the level of the full study, not this receptor alone: Sample size was not statistically predetermined, and investigators were not blinded to group allocation. Most expanded thyroid clonotypes (frequency above 0.001) were also detected in blood, a finding suggesting that blood repertoires may reflect thyroid immune responses. A model built on a 13 V-J signature distinguished ophthalmopathy from stable hyperthyroidism, reaching about 89% sensitivity and around 81% specificity in cross-validation and 80%/75% in testing. In validation, progression to ophthalmopathy was predicted by the model with around 70% sensitivity and 72.22% specificity, a median of 6.5 months before onset.

This clonotype appeared a single time. The specificity of this receptor is unknown. A much larger clone is a single base away; this may be a read error. Patients with uncontrolled infections, other autoimmune diseases, pregnancy or lactation were excluded. Diagnoses were established on the basis of clinical symptoms, serum thyroxine and TRAb, thyroid ultrasound, and orbital computed tomography. Trizol reagent was used to extract total RNA, and RNA quality was then checked on an Agilent 2100 Bioanalyzer. The TCR beta CDR3 regions were amplified from the RNA transcripts. A first-round RT-PCR of the TCR CDR3 used the HTBI primer set with the Qiagen OneStep RT-PCR kit. The libraries were constructed in a second round of multiplex PCR and then size-selected and purified. Sequencing of the libraries was done on an Illumina HiSeq2000 using paired-end 100 bp reads. The study's own analysis went as follows. SOAPnuke was used to process the raw data, with reads discarded if the reads contained adapters or uncalled bases, had a mean Phred below 15, or lacked an exact constant-primer or identifier match. High-quality paired reads were merged using COPE v1.2.5, and each unique nucleotide sequence was defined as a clonotype. Clonotypes were aligned to IMGT TRBV, TRBD and TRBJ reference segments using MiTCR v1.1. The analysis was restricted to V-J combinations with a frequency above 0.0001, which together covered approximately 99% of the repertoires. A TCS score was defined as the ratio between F50 (clonal expansion) and ExV (chaos), using BLOSUM62-based TCRdist between CDR3 peptides within each V-J. Welch's t-statistics and random forest reduced approximately 520 V-J features to roughly 13, which were used in a naive Bayes classifier (R e1071). The Morisita-Horn index was used to measure how similar the thyroid and blood repertoires were. Using fastp trimming at Q25 and MiXCR clonotype assembly, TCRdb reanalyzed the public sequencing data and kept in-frame beta chains. Rows merge per CDR3 protein into single entries with the most common DNA and genes. The V and J calls, along with clone size, are taken from TCRdb and not from the paper's own processing. The sample data list 480,000 or so distinct CDR3 sequences, and roughly 45% of these were observed just once. About two fifths of the sample goes to the ten largest clones.

The CDR3 has 13 amino acids, counting the end cysteine and phenylalanine. This entry keeps only the CDR3 DNA: 39 bases, framed from base 1. From V the trimming removes 7 bases and from J it removes 4 bases, while the gene matches leave 6 bases of the junction unaccounted for. CDR1 and CDR2 (LNHDA, SQIVND) derive from the germline V gene (reference sequence). The chain is made from TRBV19 and TRBJ1-2; 7 nucleotides in the junction match TRBD1. The clonotype originates from an adult woman with Graves' disease, either hyperthyroidism or ophthalmopathy (not recorded which). Sequencing was carried out using peripheral blood or thyroid tissue (not recorded which). The DNA reads as follows: TGTGCCAGTAAGAACAGGGGTCCCTATGGCTACACCTTC. Its amino acids are CASKNRGPYGYTF.